These 29 T cell receptor beta chains were sequenced from one sample in a study of spatial heterogeneity in lung cancer. MiXCR, applied by TCRdb to the 5' RACE reads, yields one record per CDR3 protein. The repertoire holds 18,000 or so distinct CDR3 sequences, with approximately 10% as singletons. As for time point: sample taken at primary tumor resection. For these TCRs, the target antigens are not known. Study-wide results and limits: Mutation tallies in tumors tracked expanded intratumoral alpha and beta TCR counts.

The sequencing here drew on lung tumor tissue, taken at surgery. These receptors were taken from a female donor with early-stage non-small cell lung cancer.

This clonotype was counted many times. This beta chain is off target for a library built for alpha chains, so its abundance means little. The V call is TRBV7-2, the J call TRBJ2-2; D is undetermined. This CDR3 has 13 residues. V was pared by 6 bases and J by 7 bases, with 12 bases between. Looked up from germline, CDR1 is SGHTA and CDR2 is FQGNSA. The CDR3 loop reads CASRRIGGGELFF. The CDR3 DNA sequence: TGTGCCAGCAGAAGGATCGGTGGCGGGGAGCTGTTTTTT. The full variable domain, in which reference TRBV7-2 and TRBJ2-2 provide the parts outside the CDR3, is GAGVSQSPSNKVTEKGKDVELRCDPISGHTALYWYRQSLGQGLEFLIYFQGNSAPDKSGLPSDRFSAERTGGSVSTLTIQRTQQEDSAVYLCASRRIGGGELFFGEGSRLTVL.

This clonotype was counted ten times or more. Found in a library prepared for alpha chains, this beta chain is an off-target read, and its abundance has little meaning. This chain links TRBV7-2 with TRBJ2-5; TRBD2 matches 8 bases. CDR1 is SGHTA and CDR2 is FQGNSA in the germline V gene. CDR3 length: 13 amino acids. After removal of 5 bases from V and 2 bases from J, the junction contained 1 base not matched to a gene. CDR3 protein: CASSGGGQETQYF. The CDR3 nucleotides are TGTGCCAGCAGCGGCGGGGGGCAAGAGACCCAGTACTTC.

This clonotype has a count of ten or more. The size of this beta chain means little, since it is a stray read in a library made for alpha chains. The V and J genes are TRBV5-1 and TRBJ2-2; 7 bases are a match to TRBD1. V was pared by 4 bases and J by 6 bases, with 6 bases of the junction left unmatched. Germline assignment: CDR1 SGHRS and CDR2 YFSETQ. The CDR3 sequence is 14 residues long. CDR3 bases: TGCGCCAGCAGCCCTGGACAGGCGGCCGGGGAGCTGTTTTTT. Translated, it gives CASSPGQAAGELFF.

The table lists this clonotype with a few counts. The library was designed around alpha chains, so this beta chain is a stray read whose abundance carries little weight. This chain connects TRBV12-3 or TRBV12-4 to TRBJ2-7; D is unresolved. V lost 5 bases and J 5 bases, leaving 16 bases between the germline ends. This CDR3 is built from 14 residues. The CDR3 sequence: CASSPQGWLDEQYF. CDR3 sequence (DNA): TGTGCCAGCAGTCCCCAAGGCTGGTTGGACGAGCAGTACTTC.

Notes on this clonotype: Little can be read into the size of this beta chain, an off-target read in a library designed for alpha chains. This chain connects TRBV2 to TRBJ1-2; D might be TRBD1 (6 bases). Germline V lookup: CDR1 SNHLY, CDR2 FYNNEI. Trimming removed 6 bases from V and 4 bases from J, with 12 bases in between. This CDR3 contains 13 residues. CDR3 amino acids: CASSGIGGYGYTF. The CDR3 DNA follows: TGTGCCAGCAGCGGGATAGGGGGCTATGGCTACACCTTC.

The sample holds many counts of this clonotype. Within a library made for alpha chains, this beta chain is off target, and its count is uninformative. The rearrangement uses TRBV14 and TRBJ1-5, with D unresolved. This CDR3 is built from 16 residues. In germline, CDR1 is SGHDN, CDR2 FVKESK. V was trimmed by 1 base and J by 3 bases, leaving 13 bases between them. CDR3 loop: CASSQGDARYNQPQHF. DNA of the CDR3: TGTGCCAGCAGCCAAGGAGATGCCAGGTACAATCAGCCCCAGCATTTT.

As for this clonotype: A much larger clone sits a single nucleotide away, making a read error possible. The library was prepared for alpha chains; this beta chain is a stray read, so its frequency means little. The V call is TRBV4-3, the J call TRBJ2-7; D unresolved. Per the germline V gene, CDR1 is LGHNA and CDR2 is YSLEER. This CDR3 has 16 residues. The CDR3 region is CASSQDRSPSVYEQHF. The CDR3 bases are TGCGCCAGCAGCCAGGACCGGAGCCCCTCGGTCTACGAGCAGCACTTC.

This clonotype ranks as medium-sized. This beta chain is a stray sequence in a library constructed for alpha chains; its clone size is not meaningful. The V gene is TRBV7-8, the J gene TRBJ1-6; TRBD1 might be the D (5 bases). This CDR3 has 16 residues. The germline gives CDR1 SGHVS, CDR2 FQNEAQ. V was clipped by 1 base and J by 9 bases, with 16 bases between them. The CDR3 sequence: CASSLGPGTAISPLHF. The CDR3, as DNA: TGTGCCAGCAGCTTAGGCCCCGGGACGGCAATTTCACCCCTCCACTTT. The variable domain in full, with the rest retrieved from reference TRBV7-8 and TRBJ1-6, is GAGVSQSPRYKVAKRGQDVALRCDPISGHVSLFWYQQALGQGPEFLTYFQNEAQLDKSGLPSDRFFAERPEGSVSTLKIQRTQQEDSAVYLCASSLGPGTAISPLHFGNGTRLTVT.

Worth noting for this clonotype: This beta chain slipped into a library made for alpha chains as a stray read, so its size is not meaningful. The V gene is TRBV21-1, the J gene TRBJ2-3. TRBV21-1 is classified as a pseudogene. The CDR3 length is 13 residues. CDR3 protein: CASSTGTTDTQYF. The DNA of the CDR3 is TGTGCCAGCAGCACCGGCACCACAGATACGCAGTATTTT.

This clonotype was picked up a small number of times. This beta chain is an off-target read within a library intended for alpha chains, so its frequency means little. The V gene is TRBV7-6, the J gene TRBJ2-3; TRBD2 matches at 8 bases. V gave up 2 bases and J gave up 4 bases; unmatched junction bases: 11. This CDR3 spans 17 amino acids. The germline V gene encodes CDR1 SGHVS and CDR2 FNYEAQ. The CDR3 loop is CASSLSSGGQRADTQYF. The CDR3 DNA reads as TGTGCCAGCAGCTTATCCAGCGGGGGCCAACGTGCAGATACGCAGTATTTT.

This clonotype was seen a handful of times. With the library built for alpha chains, this beta chain is off target and its frequency is not meaningful. This sequence joins TRBV28 and TRBJ1-1; TRBD1 aligns across 11 bases. Germline assignment: CDR1 MDHEN and CDR2 SYDVKM. The CDR3 length is 16 residues. V gave up 5 bases and J gave up 5 bases; unmatched junction bases: 10. The CDR3 DNA sequence: TGTGCCAGCAGTGCGCAGCCCGGGACAGGGGGGACTGAAGCTTTCTTT. It encodes CASSAQPGTGGTEAFF.

This clonotype was counted ten times or more. The library was designed around alpha chains, so this beta chain is a stray read whose abundance carries little weight. V is TRBV6-5 and J is TRBJ2-5; D unclear. Germline CDR1 and CDR2: MNHEY and SVGAGI. The CDR3 totals 13 residues. Trimming took off 0 bases at V and 5 bases at J, with 7 bases between the two ends. CDR3 sequence (DNA): TGTGCCAGCAGTTACTCTGTAGTGGAGACCCAGTACTTC. This sequence encodes CASSYSVVETQYF.

Details on this clonotype: Because the library targeted alpha chains, this beta chain is an off-target read whose size means little. The chain's CDR3 is CASNGDLNTEAFF. DNA for the CDR3: TGTGCCAGCAATGGGGACTTGAACACTGAAGCTTTCTTT. The rearrangement links TRBV5-5 to TRBJ1-1, with D possibly TRBD1 on 5 matching bases. V was pared by 6 bases and J by 0 bases, with 9 bases between. From germline, CDR1 is SGHKS and CDR2 YYEKEE (reference sequence). This CDR3 is built from 13 residues.

Note on this clonotype: The library was built for alpha chains, so this beta chain is an off-target read and its size means little. The rearrangement links TRBV18 to TRBJ2-7; D not resolved. Germline V gives CDR1 KGHSH, CDR2 LQKENI. This CDR3 has 14 residues. V was trimmed by 0 bases and J by 0 bases, leaving 6 bases between them. CDR3 sequence (DNA): TGTGCCAGCTCACCACCGTACACCTCCTACGAGCAGTACTTC. Protein product: CASSPPYTSYEQYF.

In this sample, this clonotype turned up a few times. This beta chain appears as a stray read in a library generated for alpha chains; its size is not informative. The chain is built from TRBV24-1 and TRBJ2-3; D unresolved. Germline assignment: CDR1 KGHDR and CDR2 SFDVKD. V gave up 3 bases and J gave up 3 bases, with 0 bases separating them. There are 11 residues in the CDR3. The CDR3 loop is CATSDTDTQYF. CDR3 DNA sequence: TGTGCCACCAGTGATACAGATACGCAGTATTTT.

This clonotype occurred many times. This beta chain slipped into a library made for alpha chains as a stray read, so its size is not meaningful. DNA of the CDR3: TGTGCCAGCAGGAAGAGCTCTGGGGCCAACGTCCTGACTTTC. Its translation: CASRKSSGANVLTF. This rearrangement joins TRBV2 to TRBJ2-6, with D unclear. V lost 6 bases and J 0 bases, leaving 6 bases between the germline ends. Germline V CDR1 and CDR2: SNHLY, FYNNEI. This CDR3 comprises 14 residues.

This clonotype is medium-sized by share. Since the library was made to target alpha chains, this beta chain is a stray read and its abundance is not meaningful. The chain links TRBV7-7 to TRBJ2-7; the match to TRBD1 covers 8 bases. The V gene's germline CDR1 is SSHAT and CDR2 FNYEAQ (reference sequence). The CDR3 runs 14 residues. With V trimmed by 5 bases and J by 4 bases, 7 bases remained unmatched. In DNA, the CDR3 is TGTGCCAGCAGCCCGGGACAGGCACATTACGAGCAGTACTTC. Translating gives CASSPGQAHYEQYF.

Ten or more counts support this clonotype. For a library built for alpha chains, this beta chain is a stray read; little rests on its size. The chain links TRBV4-1 to TRBJ1-2; unclear D gene. From germline, CDR1 is MGHRA and CDR2 YSYEKL. Trimming removed 4 bases from V and 0 bases from J, with 9 bases in between. The CDR3 is 14 amino acids. The CDR3 bases are TGCGCCAGCAGCCTCGACGATCCTAACTATGGCTACACCTTC. It specifies CASSLDDPNYGYTF.

This clonotype has just a few counts. This beta chain is an off-target read within a library intended for alpha chains, so its frequency means little. The chain recombines TRBV6-6 with TRBJ2-7, with unresolved D. The CDR3 consists of 12 residues. CDR1 and CDR2 (germline): MNHNY, SVGAGI (reference sequence). V lost 0 bases and J lost 12, with 12 bases in between. This chain's CDR3 is CASSYSVDGGYF. CDR3 bases: TGTGCCAGCAGTTACTCGGTCGACGGTGGGTACTTC.

The table lists this clonotype with many counts. This beta chain is an unintended read in a library built for alpha chains; its size means little. The rearrangement joins TRBV28 to TRBJ2-5; a weak D match, TRBD1 (5 bases). Germline CDR1 reads MDHEN; CDR2 reads SYDVKM. The CDR3 totals 13 residues. Trimming removed 7 bases at V and 1 base at J, with 10 bases between. DNA for the CDR3: TGTGCCAGCATGGCAGACAGCCAAGAGACCCAGTACTTC. It is translated as CASMADSQETQYF.

This clonotype was found many times. This beta chain turned up in a library designed for alpha chains; as an off-target read, its abundance says little. This rearrangement joins TRBV6-2 or TRBV6-3 to TRBJ2-3; TRBD1 is a possible D gene (5 bases). Trimming removed 1 base at V and 4 bases at J, with 21 bases between. Per the germline V gene, CDR1 is MNHEY and CDR2 is SVGEGT. The CDR3 is made up of 18 amino acids. CDR3 in DNA: TGTGCCAGCAGTTACTTGGGTCGGCAGGGAAGTATCCCAGATACGCAGTATTTT. Amino acids: CASSYLGRQGSIPDTQYF.

On this clonotype: Since it is a stray read in a library aimed at alpha chains, this beta chain has a size that is not meaningful. V and J are TRBV20-1 and TRBJ1-1; 8 positions agree with TRBD1. CDR1 and CDR2 (germline): DFQATT, SNEGSKA (reference sequence). The CDR3 loop spans 14 amino acids. V gave up 3 bases and J gave up 8 bases; unmatched junction bases: 11. The CDR3 loop is CSARGSRGPREAFF. The CDR3 nucleotides are TGCAGTGCTAGGGGGTCCAGGGGGCCGAGGGAAGCTTTCTTT.

This clonotype was seen at least ten times. The library was designed around alpha chains, so this beta chain is a stray read whose abundance carries little weight. This chain links TRBV20-1 with TRBJ1-2, with TRBD1 identical over 9 bases. This CDR3 region has 13 residues. Germline V CDR1 and CDR2: DFQATT, SNEGSKA (reference sequence). The V segment lost 6 bases and the J segment 4 bases; nucleotides outside the gene matches: 6. For the CDR3, the DNA is TGCAGTGCAACACCGGGACAGGGCTATGGCTACACCTTC. It translates to CSATPGQGYGYTF.

In this sample, this clonotype turned up many times. A library prepared for alpha chains yielded this beta chain as an off-target read; its size is of little meaning. The CDR3 nucleotides read TGTGCCAGCAGTTTCTCGCGGGGGACTGAAGCTTTCTTT. Protein sequence: CASSFSRGTEAFF. The chain recombines TRBV27 with TRBJ1-1, with D possibly being TRBD1 (5 bases). The V and J ends lost 3 bases and 5 bases respectively, with 10 bases between them. Germline CDR1 MNHEY, CDR2 SMNVEV (reference sequence). The length of the CDR3 is 13 residues.

Points on this clonotype: This beta chain appears as a stray read in a library generated for alpha chains; its size is not informative. This sequence joins TRBV5-1 and TRBJ1-5, with a tentative D call TRBD1 (6 bases). Germline V gives CDR1 SGHRS, CDR2 YFSETQ. The ends were cut back, 0 bases at V and 1 base at J, with 8 bases in the middle. The CDR3 covers 15 residues. DNA for the CDR3: TGCGCCAGCAGCTTGGACAGGGAGAGCAATCAGCCCCAGCATTTT. Protein product: CASSLDRESNQPQHF.

Details on this clonotype: This beta chain lies outside the target of a library built for alpha chains; its clone size means little. The V gene is TRBV2, the J gene TRBJ2-3; TRBD2 agrees at 11 bases. Trimming took 4 bases from V and 4 from J; bases not matched to a gene: 7. The germline gives CDR1 SNHLY, CDR2 FYNNEI. CDR3 length: 16 residues. CDR3 amino acids: CASSARTSGLADTQYF. The CDR3 bases are TGTGCCAGCAGTGCCCGGACTAGCGGGCTCGCAGATACGCAGTATTTT.

Concerning this clonotype: This may come from a read error, since a much larger clone is one base off. This beta chain is a stray read from a library made for alpha chains; its abundance is not meaningful. V and J are TRBV5-1 and TRBJ1-4; TRBD1 aligns across 9 bases. Germline values: CDR1 SGHRS, CDR2 YFSETQ. The CDR3 is made up of 14 amino acids. CDR3 loop: CASSKTGGNEKLIF. The CDR3 DNA reads TGCGCCAGCAGCAAGACAGGGGGTAATGAAAAACTGATTTTT. The full variable domain, completed using reference TRBV5-1 and TRBJ1-4, is KAGVTQTPRYLIKTRGQQVTLSCSPISGHRSVSWYQQTPGQGLQFLFEYFSETQRNKGNFPGRFSGRQFSNSRSEMNVSTLELGDSALYLCASSKTGGNEKLIFGSGTQLSVL.

A note on this clonotype: This beta chain is a stray read from a library made for alpha chains; its abundance is not meaningful. The chain has TRBV5-1 and TRBJ1-2; 11 bases are a match to TRBD1. With V trimmed by 3 bases and J by 6 bases, 1 base remained unmatched. This CDR3 comprises 13 residues. CDR1 SGHRS and CDR2 YFSETQ come from the germline V gene. The CDR3 DNA reads TGCGCCAGCAGCTGGGGACAGGGGGATGGCTACACCTTC. Protein sequence: CASSWGQGDGYTF.

This clonotype occurred a few times. This beta chain is an off-target read within a library intended for alpha chains, so its frequency means little. The V call is TRBV5-1, the J call TRBJ1-3; no definite D call. Trimming removed 4 bases from V and 0 bases from J, with 11 bases in between. The CDR3 is made up of 15 amino acids. Germline assignment: CDR1 SGHRS and CDR2 YFSETQ. The chain's CDR3 is CASSPQRNSGNTIYF. The CDR3 DNA reads as TGCGCCAGCAGCCCACAGCGTAACTCTGGAAACACCATATATTTT.